This record looks at one T cell receptor beta chain sequence and its context. The CDR3 is 17 residues long. The germline gives CDR1 MDHEN, CDR2 SYDVKM. V was trimmed by 7 bases and J by 1 base, leaving 20 bases between them. These data originate in a study of blood T cell repertoires in COVID-19. Profiled with immunoSEQ multiplex PCR; TCRdb holds only in-frame clones, not every one. The sample consists of some 240,000 clones, 84% of them appearing once. Sequenced material: PBMCs or T cells enriched from blood (not recorded which). This clonotype was obtained from a man younger than 40 with acute COVID-19. The chain combines TRBV28 with TRBJ1-5; TRBD1 is a possible D gene (6 bases). In nucleotides, the CDR3 is TGTGCCAGCATTGCCGGAGGCGGGGGCCAGAGCAATCAGCCCCAGCATTTT. Its protein product is CASIAGGGGQSNQPQHF.